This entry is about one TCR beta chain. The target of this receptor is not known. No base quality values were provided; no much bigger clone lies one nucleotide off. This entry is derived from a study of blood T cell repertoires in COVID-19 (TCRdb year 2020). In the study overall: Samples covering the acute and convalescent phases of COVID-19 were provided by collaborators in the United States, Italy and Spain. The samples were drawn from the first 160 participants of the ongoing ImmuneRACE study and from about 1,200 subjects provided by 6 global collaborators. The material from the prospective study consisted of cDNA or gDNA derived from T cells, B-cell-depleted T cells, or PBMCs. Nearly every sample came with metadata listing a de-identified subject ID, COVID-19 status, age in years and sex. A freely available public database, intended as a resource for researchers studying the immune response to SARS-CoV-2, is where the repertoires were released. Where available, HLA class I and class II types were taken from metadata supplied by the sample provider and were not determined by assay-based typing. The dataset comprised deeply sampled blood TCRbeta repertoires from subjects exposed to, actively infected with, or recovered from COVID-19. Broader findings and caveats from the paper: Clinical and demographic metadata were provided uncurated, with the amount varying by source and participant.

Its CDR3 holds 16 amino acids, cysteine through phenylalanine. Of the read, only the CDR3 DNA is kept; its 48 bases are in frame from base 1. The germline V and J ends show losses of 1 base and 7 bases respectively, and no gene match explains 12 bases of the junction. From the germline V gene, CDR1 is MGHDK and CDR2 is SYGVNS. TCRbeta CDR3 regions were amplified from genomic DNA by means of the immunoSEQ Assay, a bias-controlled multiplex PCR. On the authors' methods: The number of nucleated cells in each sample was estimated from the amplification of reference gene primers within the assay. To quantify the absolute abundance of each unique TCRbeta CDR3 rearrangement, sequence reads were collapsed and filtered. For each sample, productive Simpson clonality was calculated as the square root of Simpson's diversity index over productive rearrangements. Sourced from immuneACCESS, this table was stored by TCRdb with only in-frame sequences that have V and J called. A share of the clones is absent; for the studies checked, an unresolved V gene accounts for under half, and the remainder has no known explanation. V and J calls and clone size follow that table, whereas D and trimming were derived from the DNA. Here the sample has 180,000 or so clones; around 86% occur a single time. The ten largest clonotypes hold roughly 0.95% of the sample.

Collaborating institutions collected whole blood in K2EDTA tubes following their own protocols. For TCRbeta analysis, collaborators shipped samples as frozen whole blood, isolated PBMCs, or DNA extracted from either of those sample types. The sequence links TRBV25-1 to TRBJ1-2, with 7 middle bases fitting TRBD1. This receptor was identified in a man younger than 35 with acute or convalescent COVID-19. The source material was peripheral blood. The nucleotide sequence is TGTGCCAGCAGTGAATCGAGGTCTAAGGGGGCACTTGGCTACACCTTC. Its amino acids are CASSESRSKGALGYTF.